The 9 T cell receptor beta chains given below trace back to one sample, sequenced in a study of siplizumab effects on memory and regulatory T cells (dated by TCRdb to the late 2010s). Libraries were built with the immunoSEQ multiplex PCR assay. In its TCRdb copy, this immuneACCESS table keeps in-frame sequences only and misses some clones. Where compared with another copy, unresolved V genes explain less than half of these, and the others have no known cause. For this sample the table gives about 100,000 clones, of which about nine tenths were detected only once. The ten largest clonotypes hold around 2.7% of the sample. Source material: CD4+ T cells sorted from blood. The receptors originated from a human donor in good health. Some clones in this sample may be carry-over from other donors' samples.

The chain's CDR3 is CASSGNHLGNEQFF. The CDR3 DNA sequence: TGTGCCAGCAGCGGAAACCACCTCGGAAATGAGCAGTTCTTC. The rearrangement links TRBV9 to TRBJ2-1; D gene uncertain. This CDR3 region has 14 residues. The germline CDR1 and CDR2 sequences are SGDLS and YYNGEE. With 3 bases removed from V and 7 bases from J, the gap between germline ends came to 14 bases.

The CDR3 sequence: CASSLIFTSIETQYF. DNA of the CDR3: TGTGCCAGCAGCTTAATTTTTACTAGTATTGAGACCCAGTACTTC. The J gene is TRBJ2-5, the V gene TRBV7-9, with D tentatively TRBD2 (5 bases). Germline loops: CDR1 SEHNR, CDR2 FQNEAQ (reference sequence). V lost 2 bases, J lost 5 bases, and 15 bases lay in between. The CDR3 covers 15 residues.

CDR3 amino acids: CASTAGGSTDTQYF. CDR3 nucleotide sequence: TGTGCCAGCACTGCGGGAGGGAGCACAGATACGCAGTATTTT. The rearrangement joins TRBV7-9 to TRBJ2-3, with 9 bases identical to TRBD2. With 7 bases clipped from V and 0 bases from J, the junction kept 2 bases outside the gene matches. CDR1 and CDR2 from the germline V gene are SEHNR and FQNEAQ (reference sequence). The CDR3 extends over 14 amino acids.

The chain employs TRBV6-1 and TRBJ1-5, with a possible D match to TRBD1 (5 bases). The CDR3 has 14 residues. Per germline, CDR1 MNHNS and CDR2 SASEGT. V dropped 2 bases and J dropped 7 bases, with 12 bases sitting between them. CDR3 in amino acids: CASSEHGAGQPQHF. In DNA form, the CDR3 reads TGTGCCAGCAGTGAACATGGGGCAGGGCAGCCCCAGCATTTT.

This chain joins TRBV6-1 and TRBJ2-5; 7 nucleotides align to TRBD2. The V and J ends lost 4 bases and 4 bases, in that order; junction bases with no gene match: 6. The CDR3 is 14 amino acids. CDR1 and CDR2 (germline): MNHNS, SASEGT. CDR3 sequence reads: CASSGGGYGETQYF. CDR3 bases: TGTGCCAGCAGTGGGGGAGGGTACGGAGAGACCCAGTACTTC.

The chain has TRBV27 and TRBJ2-7; either TRBD1 or TRBD2 may fit D (6 bases each). The CDR3 is made up of 15 amino acids. Germline V gene data show CDR1 as MNHEY and CDR2 as SMNVEV (reference sequence). The V gene lost 2 bases and the J gene lost 0 bases, with 11 bases spanning the gap. The CDR3 loop is CASSLRRGISYEQYF. The CDR3 DNA reads as TGTGCCAGCAGTTTACGGAGGGGGATCTCCTACGAGCAGTACTTC.

A single count supports this clone. The CDR3 DNA reads TGCGCCAGCAGCTTCGCGGGCGATAGAACAGATACGCAGTATTTT. Amino acid sequence: CASSFAGDRTDTQYF. The V gene is TRBV5-1, the J gene TRBJ2-3; possible D gene TRBD2, 5 bases. This CDR3 contains 15 residues. The germline CDR1 and CDR2 sequences are SGHRS and YFSETQ. V was pared by 2 bases and J by 3 bases, with 13 bases between.

The J gene is TRBJ2-3, the V gene TRBV6-6, with 8 bases aligning to TRBD1. Germline V CDR1 and CDR2: MNHNY, SVGAGI (reference sequence). J was trimmed by 4 bases and V by 2 bases; bases with no gene match: 5. This CDR3 comprises 15 residues. CDR3 amino acids: CASSYRTGQSDTQYF. CDR3 coding DNA: TGTGCCAGCAGTTACCGGACAGGGCAGTCAGATACGCAGTATTTT.

The rearrangement joins TRBV14 to TRBJ2-1; TRBD1 agrees at 8 bases. The V gene's germline CDR1 is SGHDN and CDR2 FVKESK. The ends lost 4 bases at V and 2 bases at J; junction bases unmatched: 7. The CDR3 loop spans 16 amino acids. The CDR3 loop is CASSPRQGNTYNEQFF. The CDR3 region has the DNA TGTGCCAGCAGCCCTCGACAGGGGAACACCTACAATGAGCAGTTCTTC.